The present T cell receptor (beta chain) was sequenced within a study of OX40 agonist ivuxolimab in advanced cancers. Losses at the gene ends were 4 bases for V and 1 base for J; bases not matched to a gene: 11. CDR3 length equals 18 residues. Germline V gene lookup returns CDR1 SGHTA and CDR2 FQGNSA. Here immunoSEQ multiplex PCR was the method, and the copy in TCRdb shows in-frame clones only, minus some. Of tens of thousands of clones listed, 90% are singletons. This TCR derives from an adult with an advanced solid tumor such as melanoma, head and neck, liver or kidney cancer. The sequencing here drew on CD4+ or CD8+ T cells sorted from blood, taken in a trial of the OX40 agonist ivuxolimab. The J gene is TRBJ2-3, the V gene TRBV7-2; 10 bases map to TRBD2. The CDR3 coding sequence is TGTGCCAGCAGCTCCGGGAGGCGAGCGGGGGGGCGCACAGATACGCAGTATTTT. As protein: CASSSGRRAGGRTDTQYF.